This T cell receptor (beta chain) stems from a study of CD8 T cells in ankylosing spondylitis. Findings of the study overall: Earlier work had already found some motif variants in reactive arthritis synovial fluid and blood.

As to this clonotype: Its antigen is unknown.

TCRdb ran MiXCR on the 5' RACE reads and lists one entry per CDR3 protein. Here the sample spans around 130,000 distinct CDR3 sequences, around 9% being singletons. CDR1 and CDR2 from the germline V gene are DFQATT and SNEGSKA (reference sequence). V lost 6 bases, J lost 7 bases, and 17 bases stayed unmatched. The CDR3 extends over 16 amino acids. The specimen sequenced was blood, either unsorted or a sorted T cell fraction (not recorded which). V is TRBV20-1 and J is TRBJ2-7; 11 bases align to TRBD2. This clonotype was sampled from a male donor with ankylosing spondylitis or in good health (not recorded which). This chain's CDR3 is CSALTSGASGIREQYF. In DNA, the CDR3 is TGCAGTGCACTGACTAGCGGGGCCAGCGGTATAAGGGAGCAGTACTTC.